This TCR beta chain originates from a study of cytomegalovirus exposure and HLA in healthy donors. This clone showed up just once. The primer mix had 60 Vbeta and 13 Jbeta primers. Method: immunoSEQ multiplex PCR; TCRdb's copy keeps in-frame clones and lacks some. The repertoire has around 100,000 clones, 70% of them found once; the top ten carry about 9%. The CDR3 length is 15 residues. Germline CDR1 SGDLS, CDR2 YYNGEE. The ends were cut back, 0 bases at V and 5 bases at J, with 14 bases in the middle. The source of this sequence is a man aged 30 to 39 in good health and CMV-seropositive. Source material: PBMCs. The V and J genes are TRBV9 and TRBJ2-5; D might be TRBD2 (7 bases). The CDR3 DNA follows: TGTGCCAGCAGCGTAGGAGGGGGGGTACGCGAGACCCAGTACTTC. Its translation is CASSVGGGVRETQYF. Full variable domain (rest looked up from reference TRBV9 and TRBJ2-5): DSGVTQTPKHLITATGQRVTLRCSPRSGDLSVYWYQQSLDQGLQFLIQYYNGEERAKGNILERFSAQQFPDLHSELNLSSLELGDSALYFCASSVGGGVRETQYFGPGTRLLVL.